This T cell receptor beta chain stems from a study of identical twins. cDNA molecules carried unique molecular identifiers, and template switching added a universal primer site. Each CDR3 protein is one row after TCRdb ran MiXCR on the 5' RACE reads. This table has more than 1.5 million distinct CDR3 sequences, around a third appearing once. The CDR3 is made up of 16 amino acids. CDR1 and CDR2 from the germline V gene are LGHNA and YNFKEQ. J lost 11 bases, V lost 0 bases, and 10 bases had no gene match. Overall study results and limits: Invariant MAIT and iNKT cells could partly confound zero-insertion analyses. Researchers reported weaker excess twin sharing in beta out-of-frame sequences. There were fewer insertions in abundant cord blood beta clonotypes, but memory repertoires showed no such pattern.

This clonotype has only a few counts. The antigen remains unidentified. The TCR comes from a newborn girl in good health. The sequenced sample consisted of cord blood. The V call is TRBV4-2, the J call TRBJ2-5; TRBD2 matches 12 bases. The CDR3 reads CASSQELAGGYNEQYF. CDR3 bases: TGTGCCAGCAGCCAAGAGCTAGCGGGGGGGTACAATGAGCAGTACTTC.